The T cell receptor (beta chain) described here comes from a study of shared clonotypes between healthy human individuals. Whole-study context: A couple of women and a few men aged 18 to 49 served as donors.

Deletions cut 0 bases from V and 7 bases from J, with 12 bases between. Germline V gene lookup returns CDR1 GTSNPN and CDR2 SVGIG (reference sequence). The CDR3 consists of 14 residues. Only in-frame clones appear in the TCRdb table, and some are missing; sequencing was by immunoSEQ multiplex PCR. Of about 1 million clones in the sample, roughly 70% were seen once. Those who donated, Caucasian adults without exception, all lived in Nashville, Tennessee. The chain is built from TRBV30 and TRBJ1-4; no clear D. The specimen was memory CD4+ T cells sorted from blood. The sample's subset: CD45RA-negative fraction. The sequence was obtained from a man between 18 and 29 years old in good health. The CDR3 sequence is CAWSVREFGEKLFF. Here the CDR3 DNA reads TGTGCCTGGAGTGTACGGGAGTTTGGTGAAAAACTGTTTTTT.